This entry concerns a single T cell receptor (beta chain). The source of the sample is a study of blood T cell repertoires in COVID-19. Overall study context: Samples taken during acute and convalescent COVID-19 were collected in the United States, Italy and Spain. From T cells, B-cell-depleted T cells, or PBMCs came the material, which was cDNA or gDNA.

Germline CDR1 LNHDA, CDR2 SQIVND (reference sequence). This CDR3 is 15 amino acids long. V shed 5 bases and J 5 bases; nucleotides not matched to a gene: 9. Sequencing used immunoSEQ multiplex PCR; TCRdb keeps in-frame clones, though not all of them. The data contain about 270,000 clones, more than 80% of them singletons. Participants were aged roughly 18 to 100 years from about 25 US areas. Before being deemed recovered, Cohort 3 donors had two negative PCRs, clearance, or symptom resolution. This rearrangement joins TRBV19 to TRBJ1-1; 9 bases agree with TRBD1. This sequence was found in a woman in her late teens or twenties who had recovered from COVID-19. The sequenced material came from PBMCs or T cells enriched from blood (not recorded which). The CDR3 DNA reads TGTGCCAGTAGTCCCCTGACAGGGGGGTATACTGAAGCTTTCTTT. Amino acid sequence: CASSPLTGGYTEAFF.